These 7 T cell receptor beta chains came from one sample sequenced in a study of response to subunit inactivated influenza vaccine. TCRdb redid the calling of the RT-PCR reads with MiXCR, one entry per CDR3 protein. This sample has roughly 760,000 distinct CDR3 sequences, with less than 25% found just once. Sample: PBMCs from blood, taken less than 6 days after vaccination. Every receptor here comes from a man in his forties or fifties who received an inactivated influenza vaccine.

This clonotype was seen more than once but under ten times. The chain is built from TRBV5-8 and TRBJ2-7, with D possibly matching TRBD2 (6 bases). Germline lookup yields CDR1 SGHTS and CDR2 YDEGEE. The CDR3 extends over 15 amino acids. Trimming cost V 3 bases and J 4 bases, with 17 bases left between them. The CDR3 coding sequence is TGTGCCAGCAGCTGGGGGAGTGAGGGAGGTTACGAGCAGTACTTC. Its translation is CASSWGSEGGYEQYF.

This chain joins TRBV5-1 and TRBJ2-1; 8 positions agree with TRBD2. The CDR3 sequence is 16 residues long. V gave up 2 bases and J gave up 0 bases; unmatched junction bases: 4. Germline V CDR1 and CDR2: SGHRS, YFSETQ. The CDR3: CASSFGGTSSYNEQFF. DNA of the CDR3: TGCGCCAGCAGCTTCGGTGGGACTAGCTCCTACAATGAGCAGTTCTTC.

The rearrangement links TRBV6-4 to TRBJ2-7; TRBD2 might be the D (7 bases). The CDR3 loop spans 15 amino acids. V lost 5 bases, J lost 0 bases, and 14 bases lay in between. Germline V lookup: CDR1 MRHNA, CDR2 SNTAGT. The CDR3 nucleotides are TGTGCCAGCAGTTTAGGGGGGGCCATCTCCTACGAGCAGTACTTC. It encodes CASSLGGAISYEQYF.

This clonotype was seen a few times. This sequence joins TRBV2 and TRBJ1-5; TRBD1 matches 10 bases. In germline, CDR1 is SNHLY, CDR2 FYNNEI. The CDR3 contains 15 residues. Germline trimming cut 6 bases from V and 6 bases from J; bases unmatched to any gene: 8. The CDR3 DNA is TGTGCCAGCAGCGAGGACAGGGGGTCGGGTCAGCCCCAGCATTTT. Protein product: CASSEDRGSGQPQHF. The whole variable domain, remainder taken from reference TRBV2 and TRBJ1-5, is EPEVTQTPSHQVTQMGQEVILRCVPISNHLYFYWYRQILGQKVEFLVSFYNNEISEKSEIFDDQFSVERPDGSNFTLKIRSTKLEDSAMYFCASSEDRGSGQPQHFGDGTRLSIL.

This chain connects TRBV20-1 to TRBJ2-5; D is uncertain. The CDR3 sequence is 12 residues long. Trimming removed 6 bases from V and 5 bases from J, with 13 bases in between. Germline loops: CDR1 DFQATT, CDR2 SNEGSKA (reference sequence). CDR3 nucleotide sequence: TGCAGTGCATCCCGACTTATTGAGACCCAGTACTTC. Amino acids: CSASRLIETQYF.

The rearrangement uses TRBV20-1 and TRBJ2-3, with 11 positions matching TRBD2. In germline, CDR1 is DFQATT, CDR2 SNEGSKA (reference sequence). CDR3 length equals 15 residues. Losses at the gene ends were 7 bases for V and 2 bases for J; bases not matched to a gene: 8. The CDR3 sequence is CSEASGGSTTDTQYF. CDR3 nucleotides: TGCAGTGAGGCTAGCGGGGGGTCCACCACAGATACGCAGTATTTT.

The rearrangement links TRBV7-9 to TRBJ2-5; D is perhaps TRBD1 (6 bases). Germline V CDR1 and CDR2: SEHNR, FQNEAQ (reference sequence). The ends were cut back, 7 bases at V and 4 bases at J, with 19 bases in the middle. This CDR3 has 15 amino acids. The CDR3 DNA sequence: TGTGCCAGCACCGATGTTGGCAGGGGTTCAGAGACCCAGTACTTC. This translates into CASTDVGRGSETQYF.